Listed below are T cell receptor beta chains from one sample, sequenced in a study of shared clonotypes between healthy human individuals. The protocol was immunoSEQ multiplex PCR, while the TCRdb copy is restricted to in-frame clones and leaves out a portion. The sample shows roughly 2.5 million clones, around 90% of them seen only once. Sequencing input: naive CD4+ T cells sorted from blood. The receptors shown here come from a man aged 18 to 29 in good health. Both conserved end residues are part of each CDR3. A D gene is named only where the DNA matches it firmly. Size is stated for part of the rows, as once, few or many counts, or as a class when the clone is expanded.

J: TRBJ1-1; V: TRBV10-2; size: NA; D: TRBD1; DNA: TGCGCCAGCAGTGAAGGACAGGGCGGGAACACTGAAGCTTTCTTT; CDR3: CASSEGQGGNTEAFF
J: TRBJ2-5; V: TRBV6-6; size: NA; D: NA; DNA: TGTGCCAGCAGTTACAACAGCGGGGAGACCCAGTACTTC; CDR3: CASSYNSGETQYF
J: TRBJ2-5; V: TRBV2; size: NA; D: TRBD2; DNA: TGTGCCAGCAGGGGGACTAGCGGGGGCCCATGGGCGACCCAGTACTTC; CDR3: CASRGTSGGPWATQYF
J: TRBJ1-5; V: TRBV6-5; size: NA; D: NA; DNA: TGTGCCAGCAGCCGCGGAAGGTCCCGCAATCAGCCCCAGCATTTT; CDR3: CASSRGRSRNQPQHF
J: TRBJ2-5; V: TRBV5-1; size: NA; D: NA; DNA: TGCGCCAGCAGCTTGATCGGGGACCTCCAGGAGACCCAGTACTTC; CDR3: CASSLIGDLQETQYF
J: TRBJ2-2; V: TRBV19; size: NA; D: NA; DNA: TGTGCCAGTAGTATCGGCGGGAACACCGGGGAGCTGTTTTTT; CDR3: CASSIGGNTGELFF
J: TRBJ2-1; V: TRBV2; size: NA; D: NA; DNA: TGTGCCAGCAGCCTCGACAGTTACAATGAGCAGTTCTTC; CDR3: CASSLDSYNEQFF
J: TRBJ1-4; V: TRBV5-4; size: NA; D: NA; DNA: TGTGCCAGCAGCTTTTGGGGGGCGCGTGAAAAACTGTTTTTT; CDR3: CASSFWGAREKLFF
J: TRBJ2-1; V: TRBV29-1; size: NA; D: NA; DNA: TGCAGCGCAATTGGGATGTTCGCGAGCTCCTACAATGAGCAGTTCTTC; CDR3: CSAIGMFASSYNEQFF
J: TRBJ2-3; V: TRBV18; size: NA; D: NA; DNA: TGTGCCAGCTCACCGGACTGGCTTCGGACAGATACGCAGTATTTT; CDR3: CASSPDWLRTDTQYF
J: TRBJ2-5; V: TRBV5-1; size: NA; D: NA; DNA: TGCGCCAGCTTATCGGGCAGGGGGGAAGAGACCCAGTACTTC; CDR3: CASLSGRGEETQYF
J: TRBJ2-7; V: TRBV6-1; size: NA; D: NA; DNA: TGTGCCAGCAGTGAAGTTGGAGGGTGGTACGAGCAGTACTTC; CDR3: CASSEVGGWYEQYF
J: TRBJ2-6; V: TRBV5-6; size: NA; D: NA; DNA: TGTGCCAGCAACCCTATTAGGGGCTCTGGGGCCAACGTCCTGACTTTC; CDR3: CASNPIRGSGANVLTF
J: TRBJ1-5; V: TRBV25-1; size: once; D: NA; DNA: TGTGCCAGCGGTAGGGGCAATCAGCCCCAGCATTTT; CDR3: CASGRGNQPQHF
J: TRBJ1-1; V: TRBV9; size: few; D: NA; DNA: TGTGCCAGCAGCGGTCCCGGGACATTGAACACTGAAGCTTTCTTT; CDR3: CASSGPGTLNTEAFF
J: TRBJ1-4; V: TRBV19; size: NA; D: TRBD1; DNA: TGTGCCAGTAGCCGACAGGGAAAAACTAATGAAAAACTGTTTTTT; CDR3: CASSRQGKTNEKLFF
J: TRBJ1-4; V: TRBV27; size: NA; D: NA; DNA: TGTGCCAGCAGTTTATCCGGGAGGTTAAATGAAAAACTGTTTTTT; CDR3: CASSLSGRLNEKLFF